The rows below give T cell receptor beta chains drawn from one sample of a study of neurological immune-mediated disorders. TCRdb reanalysed the 5' RACE reads using MiXCR and keeps one entry per CDR3 protein. Among 54,000 or so distinct CDR3 sequences listed, 3.8% were seen once. Material for sequencing was PBMCs. The origin of the receptors is a man in his sixties with multiple sclerosis. Both conserved end residues are trimmed from each CDR3. The order of the fields is clone size, V gene, CDR3 protein. Not every row has a clone size; where given, it reads once, few, many or a size class.

size: many; V: TRBV5-5; CDR3: ASSLVAVNSPLH
size: many; V: TRBV5-1; CDR3: ASSTQNEQF
size: few; V: TRBV2; CDR3: ASSVTSGFYNEQF
size: many; V: TRBV20-1; CDR3: SARGRNEQF
size: many; V: TRBV2; CDR3: ASSAGTHDAYGYT
size: -; V: TRBV20-1; CDR3: SVPGGEANNSTLN
size: many; V: TRBV11-2; CDR3: ASSPDFGYGYT
size: many; V: TRBV7-2; CDR3: ASNGGRVYNEQF
size: many; V: TRBV18; CDR3: ASSPPKTGGLDTQY
size: few; V: TRBV10-3; CDR3: AISDSREQY
size: few; V: TRBV20-1; CDR3: SARVHGVTYNEQF
size: -; V: TRBV5-4; CDR3: ASSLGGGPGELF
size: many; V: TRBV10-3; CDR3: AIKAGGLETQY
size: many; V: TRBV20-1; CDR3: SARGGTSGSGTKNIQY
size: many; V: TRBV27; CDR3: ASSLRSRLAGYEQF
size: few; V: TRBV3-1; CDR3: ASSGSFYGYT
size: many; V: TRBV7-2; CDR3: ASSSETEYGYT
size: many; V: TRBV5-5; CDR3: ASSLGVRVETQY
size: -; V: TRBV20-1; CDR3: SASGGRGRDEQF
size: many; V: TRBV28; CDR3: ASSLGPEQY
size: many; V: TRBV7-2; CDR3: ASSLNVWETQY
size: many; V: TRBV6-1; CDR3: ASSESDYSNQPQH
size: many; V: TRBV4-2; CDR3: ASSREGGPNEQF
size: many; V: TRBV3-1; CDR3: ASSQELTREQF
size: -; V: TRBV7-9; CDR3: ASSNRDTLGRYIQY
size: many; V: TRBV12-3/TRBV12-4; CDR3: ASNLGQAFTPEAF
size: many; V: TRBV5-1; CDR3: ASSFVDRGHGETN
size: many; V: TRBV29-1; CDR3: SASGQPYGYT
size: many; V: TRBV9; CDR3: ASSVGTGGSDQPQH
size: many; V: TRBV12-3/TRBV12-4; CDR3: ASSFVDTIY
size: many; V: TRBV9; CDR3: ASSVGVTGDGYT
size: many; V: TRBV12-3/TRBV12-4; CDR3: ASRREFYEQY
size: many; V: TRBV29-1; CDR3: SVDVTGGAVGGYT
size: many; V: TRBV20-1; CDR3: SASVGRSAGELF
size: few; V: TRBV20-1; CDR3: SAPGQRDNSPLH
size: many; V: TRBV5-1; CDR3: ASSPGQGVEETQY
size: -; V: TRBV20-1; CDR3: SARVVWGPGNSPLH
size: many; V: TRBV12-3/TRBV12-4; CDR3: ASSLRPFQRGPSSYNEQF
size: -; V: TRBV2; CDR3: ASSEGQGPGNEQF
size: many; V: TRBV6-5; CDR3: ASSYSATINTEAF
size: many; V: TRBV21-1; CDR3: ASLTGDRVTDTQY
size: many; V: TRBV5-1; CDR3: ASSQTGGPSVYEQY
size: many; V: TRBV2; CDR3: ASSEEVYEQY
size: many; V: TRBV5-1; CDR3: ASSWTSGDGELF
size: many; V: TRBV5-1; CDR3: ASNIVGTGGEQY
size: many; V: TRBV5-1; CDR3: ASRYSATSDNEQF
size: many; V: TRBV28; CDR3: ASGERLYNEQF
size: many; V: TRBV7-2; CDR3: ASSLAAGGPYNEQF
size: -; V: TRBV7-8; CDR3: ASSYPRQGTETQY
size: many; V: TRBV20-1; CDR3: SARDAGGATNEKLF
size: many; V: TRBV7-9; CDR3: ASSLGFRETQY
size: many; V: TRBV5-8; CDR3: ASSLEVASYNEQF
size: many; V: TRBV20-1; CDR3: SVWGAGNEQF
size: few; V: TRBV5-6; CDR3: ASSLRTGASNSTLN
size: -; V: TRBV5-6; CDR3: ASSRPGQARLGQC